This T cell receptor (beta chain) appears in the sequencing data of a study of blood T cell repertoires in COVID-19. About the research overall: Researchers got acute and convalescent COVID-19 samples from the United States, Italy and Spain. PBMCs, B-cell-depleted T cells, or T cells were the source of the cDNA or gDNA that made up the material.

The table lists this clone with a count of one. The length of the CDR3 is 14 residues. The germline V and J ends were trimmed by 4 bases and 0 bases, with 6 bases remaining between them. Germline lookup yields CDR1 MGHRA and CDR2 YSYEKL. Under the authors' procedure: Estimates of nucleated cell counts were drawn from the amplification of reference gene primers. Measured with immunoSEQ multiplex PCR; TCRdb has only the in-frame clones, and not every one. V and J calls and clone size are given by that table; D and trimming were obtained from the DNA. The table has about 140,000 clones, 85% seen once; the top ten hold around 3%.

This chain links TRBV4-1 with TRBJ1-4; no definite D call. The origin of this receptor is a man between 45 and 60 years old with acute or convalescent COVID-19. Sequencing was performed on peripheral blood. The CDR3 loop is CASSRAATNEKLFF. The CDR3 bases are TGCGCCAGCAGCCGGGCCGCAACTAATGAAAAACTGTTTTTT.